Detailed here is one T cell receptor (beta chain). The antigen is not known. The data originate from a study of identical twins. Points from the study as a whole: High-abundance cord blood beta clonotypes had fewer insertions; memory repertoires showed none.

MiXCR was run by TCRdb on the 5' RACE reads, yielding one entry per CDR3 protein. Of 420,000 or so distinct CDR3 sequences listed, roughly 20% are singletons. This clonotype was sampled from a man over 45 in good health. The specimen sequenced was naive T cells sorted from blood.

Here the CDR3 DNA reads TGCGCCAGCAGCCCAAGACATAAGACAGGGGGCGGTGAGCAGTTCTTC. It translates to CASSPRHKTGGGEQFF. V usage is TRBV4-1 and J usage is TRBJ2-1, with 10 bases matching TRBD1. V trimming: 4 bases; J trimming: 9 bases; junction bases outside the gene matches: 12. The CDR3 runs to 16 residues. CDR1 and CDR2 (germline): MGHRA, YSYEKL.